Listed below are T cell receptor beta chains from one sample, sequenced in a study of blood T cells in healthy people across ages. TCRdb used MiXCR to reprocess the 5' RACE reads, holding one entry per CDR3 protein. In the table there are roughly 1,800,000 distinct CDR3 sequences, around 48% of which are singletons. The sequenced material came from blood. The receptors originated from a woman between 40 and 50 years old in good health. CDR3s include the opening cysteine and the closing phenylalanine or tryptophan. D genes are given only for firm matches.

d_call v_call cdr3_aa
. TRBV7-9 CASSEDSTDQPQHF
. TRBV29-1 CSVEKVTRVNEQYF
. TRBV7-2 CASSLGGGDPYEQYF
TRBD1 TRBV11-1 CASSSWTGGKHEQFF
. TRBV7-2 CASSPGTASYNEQYF
. TRBV6-2/TRBV6-3 CASSYINSYEQYF
TRBD2 TRBV4-2 CASSQDSLAGGSTDTQYF
TRBD1 TRBV6-5 CASSHGQAQYF
. TRBV29-1 CSVKGFNTEAFF
TRBD1 TRBV27 CASSSGGEGGYTF
TRBD2 TRBV5-5 CASSPGLAGVADTQYF
TRBD1 TRBV6-2/TRBV6-3 CASSPLDRDKNIQYF
. TRBV29-1 CSVEVRGGRAKNIQYF
. TRBV11-2 CASSLARGAGYGYTF
TRBD1 TRBV4-2 CASSQDPLDRGLLLYGYTF
TRBD2 TRBV7-2 CASSSRKTGGLIYNEQFF
. TRBV7-8 CASSSELTSNYGYTF
. TRBV20-1 CSARGSWDPDQETQYF
TRBD1 TRBV9 CARSSGQGWWKGYTF
TRBD2 TRBV7-2 CASSLSLAGEYNEQFF
. TRBV13 CASSFEGKGYSTDTQYF
TRBD1 TRBV6-6 CASSYSGQGRGETQYF
TRBD2 TRBV18 CASSPLRTSGGASAETQYF
TRBD2 TRBV4-3 CASSQGLAGADTDTQYF
. TRBV4-3 CASSQDRKQGGSPLHF
TRBD1 TRBV12-3/TRBV12-4 CASSLEQGIEAFF
TRBD1 TRBV7-2 CASSLFRGQGGETQYF
. TRBV27 CASSSRRHRGHTEAFF
TRBD1 TRBV12-3/TRBV12-4 CASRETGQGGYGYTF
. TRBV6-5 CASSYLAMSAGETQYF
TRBD2 TRBV6-5 CASRRGTSVTDTQYF
. TRBV2 CASSESGDVNYGYTF
TRBD1 TRBV6-2/TRBV6-3 CASSARGQGPQETQYF
TRBD1 TRBV7-9 CASSSGQWNTEAFF
. TRBV7-9 CASSLAGRKPEAFF
TRBD2 TRBV20-1 CSTAGPSPLAVSPDTQYF
. TRBV5-1 CASSLVSAGSYNEQFF
. TRBV20-1 CSARALLSYEQYF
. TRBV12-3/TRBV12-4 CASSLRTPNEQFF
. TRBV28 CASTVGVYGYTF
. TRBV20-1 CSAILSRAQYF
. TRBV7-2 CASSLASGGAGYTF
TRBD1 TRBV4-1 CASSQAPGGGDTQYF
TRBD1 TRBV29-1 CSGTWTGSDEQFF
. TRBV6-6 CASSYRTGAFF
. TRBV9 CASSDWVLTFPYNEQFF
. TRBV7-6 CASSLDPGREQFF
. TRBV13 CASSLQSYNEQFF
. TRBV7-9 CASSGDTTNEKLFF
. TRBV29-1 CSVEVGHPPYEQYF
TRBD1 TRBV27 CASSYANRGNEQFF